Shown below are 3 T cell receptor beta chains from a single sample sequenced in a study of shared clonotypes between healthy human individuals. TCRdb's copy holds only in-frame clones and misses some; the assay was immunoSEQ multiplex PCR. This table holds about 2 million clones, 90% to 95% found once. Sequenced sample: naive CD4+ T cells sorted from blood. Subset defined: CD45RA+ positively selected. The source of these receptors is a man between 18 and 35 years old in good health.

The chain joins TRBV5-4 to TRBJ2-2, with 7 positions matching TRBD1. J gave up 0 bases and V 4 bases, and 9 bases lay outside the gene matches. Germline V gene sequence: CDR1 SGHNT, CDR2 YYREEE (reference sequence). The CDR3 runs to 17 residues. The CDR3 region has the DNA TGTGCCAGCAGCACCGGACCGGGACAGACGAACACCGGGGAGCTGTTTTTT. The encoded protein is CASSTGPGQTNTGELFF.

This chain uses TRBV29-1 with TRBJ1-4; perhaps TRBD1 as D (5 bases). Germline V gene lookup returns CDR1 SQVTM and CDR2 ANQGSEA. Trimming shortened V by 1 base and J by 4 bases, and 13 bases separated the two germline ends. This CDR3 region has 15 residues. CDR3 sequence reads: CSVEVDSGYNEKLFF. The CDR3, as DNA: TGCAGCGTTGAAGTGGATTCAGGGTATAATGAAAAACTGTTTTTT.

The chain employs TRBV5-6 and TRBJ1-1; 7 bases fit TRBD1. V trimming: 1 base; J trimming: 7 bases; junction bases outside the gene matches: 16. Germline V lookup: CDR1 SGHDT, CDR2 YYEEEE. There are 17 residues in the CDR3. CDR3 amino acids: CASSLNGGRGFDSEAFF. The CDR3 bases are TGTGCCAGCAGCTTGAATGGCGGCAGGGGGTTCGATAGTGAAGCTTTCTTT.